This passage covers 19 T cell receptor beta chains from one sample sequenced in a study of CD8 T cells in ankylosing spondylitis. A single record per CDR3 protein comes from TCRdb applying MiXCR to the 5' RACE reads. Of some 270,000 distinct CDR3 sequences in the sample, roughly 32% were seen once. Sample: blood, either unsorted or a sorted T cell fraction (not recorded which). Receptors were obtained from a male donor with ankylosing spondylitis or in good health (not recorded which).

This clonotype was seen more than once but under ten times. This sequence joins TRBV20-1 and TRBJ2-3; maybe TRBD1 (7 bases). Trimming removed 6 bases at V and 3 bases at J, with 25 bases between. CDR3 length: 17 residues. CDR1 and CDR2 (germline): DFQATT, SNEGSKA (reference sequence). CDR3 sequence reads: CSARRRTGQGGTDTQYF. The CDR3 DNA is TGCAGTGCGAGAAGGAGGACGGGGCAGGGGGGTACAGATACGCAGTATTTT.

V gene TRBV29-1 combines with J gene TRBJ2-7; D is perhaps TRBD2 (5 bases). The V and J ends lost 3 bases and 9 bases respectively, with 12 bases between them. The CDR3 runs 11 residues. Germline loops: CDR1 SQVTM, CDR2 ANQGSEA. The CDR3, as DNA: TGCAGCGTTGATAGAGGGCAGGTGCAGTACTTC. This gives the protein CSVDRGQVQYF.

The J gene is TRBJ2-7, the V gene TRBV6-1, with D possibly being TRBD1 (6 bases). This CDR3 spans 13 amino acids. Germline V gives CDR1 MNHNS, CDR2 SASEGT. Trimming took off 10 bases at V and 5 bases at J, with 18 bases between the two ends. The CDR3 sequence: CATQGRLLDEQYF. CDR3 nucleotides: TGTGCCACCCAGGGGCGGCTTTTGGACGAGCAGTACTTC.

This clonotype showed up just a few times. The V and J genes are TRBV20-1 and TRBJ1-2; D is unresolved. Trimming took off 3 bases at V and 2 bases at J, with 7 bases between the two ends. The length of the CDR3 is 12 residues. Germline V gene sequence: CDR1 DFQATT, CDR2 SNEGSKA (reference sequence). DNA of the CDR3: TGCAGTGCTAGCTACGGCAACTATGGCTACACCTTC. The encoded protein is CSASYGNYGYTF.

This clonotype occurred many times. The chain combines TRBV7-9 with TRBJ2-4; a possible D gene is TRBD1 (6 bases). CDR1 and CDR2 from the germline V gene are SEHNR and FQNEAQ (reference sequence). Trimming took 3 bases from V and 8 from J, leaving 14 bases between them. The CDR3 sequence is 14 residues long. The CDR3 DNA follows: TGTGCCAGCAGCTTGGGGGCGACGTTAGACATTCAGTACTTC. It is translated as CASSLGATLDIQYF.

This clonotype appeared a few times. The chain joins TRBV5-6 to TRBJ2-1; D remains ambiguous. V shed 3 bases and J shed 3 bases, with 16 bases lying between them. CDR3 length: 16 residues. Per germline, CDR1 SGHDT and CDR2 YYEEEE. The chain's CDR3 is CASSSRRSYLYNEQFF. The CDR3 nucleotides read TGTGCCAGCAGCTCCCGGCGCAGCTACCTCTACAATGAGCAGTTCTTC.

V and J are TRBV20-1 and TRBJ2-2; D may match TRBD1 or TRBD2 (5 bases each). With 6 bases removed from V and 2 bases from J, the gap between germline ends came to 19 bases. Germline lookup yields CDR1 DFQATT and CDR2 SNEGSKA (reference sequence). This CDR3 comprises 16 residues. CDR3: CSAGPGSSINTGELFF. The CDR3 DNA sequence: TGCAGTGCGGGGCCGGGGAGTAGCATCAACACCGGGGAGCTGTTTTTT.

The V call is TRBV27, the J call TRBJ2-7, with 11 nucleotides matching TRBD1. This CDR3 comprises 15 residues. The V gene end was trimmed by 5 bases and the J gene end by 7 bases; junction bases not matched to a gene: 10. Germline V gives CDR1 MNHEY, CDR2 SMNVEV (reference sequence). The CDR3 loop is CASSGRDRGTGEQYF. In DNA, the CDR3 is TGTGCCAGCAGTGGCCGGGACAGGGGGACGGGGGAGCAGTACTTC.

This rearrangement joins TRBV28 to TRBJ1-5; 7 nucleotides align to TRBD1. The CDR3 totals 13 residues. Trimming cost V 8 bases and J 6 bases; bases outside gene matches: 7. Germline loops: CDR1 MDHEN, CDR2 SYDVKM. The CDR3 DNA reads as TGTGCCAGCGACCCAGGGGGTATTCAGCCCCAGCATTTT. Amino acids: CASDPGGIQPQHF.

The chain recombines TRBV11-2 with TRBJ1-1; 12 nucleotides agree with TRBD1. CDR3 length: 19 residues. The V gene's germline CDR1 is SGHAT and CDR2 FQNNGV. Trimming took 0 bases from V and 3 from J; bases not matched to a gene: 11. CDR3 amino acids: CASSLDPGDRGRWDTEAFF. The CDR3 bases are TGTGCCAGCAGCTTAGATCCTGGGGACAGGGGGCGGTGGGACACTGAAGCTTTCTTT.

The table lists this clonotype with a few counts. V gene TRBV29-1 combines with J gene TRBJ2-7; 9 bases are shared with TRBD2. The CDR3 is made up of 12 amino acids. Germline CDR1 is SQVTM and CDR2 is ANQGSEA. The J segment lost 4 bases and the V segment lost 7 bases, leaving 5 bases of the junction unmatched. The CDR3 bases are TGCAGCGGACTAGCGGCGGATTACGAGCAGTACTTC. Amino acids: CSGLAADYEQYF.

This clonotype was seen a few times. The J gene is TRBJ2-7, the V gene TRBV12-3 or TRBV12-4; D tentatively fits TRBD1 or TRBD2 (5 bases each). The CDR3 loop spans 17 amino acids. Trimming pared 3 bases from V and 1 base from J, leaving 19 bases between. CDR3 bases: TGTGCCAGCAGTTTGAGTTCCGGGGCCGGGCTTTCCTACGAGCAGTACTTC. Translation gives CASSLSSGAGLSYEQYF.

This clonotype has only one observation. The rearrangement links TRBV6-2 or TRBV6-3 to TRBJ2-3; D unclear. The CDR3 is 14 amino acids. Germline V lookup: CDR1 MNHEY, CDR2 SVGEGT. V shed 3 bases and J shed 2 bases, with 9 bases lying between them. The CDR3 loop reads CASSYEELTDTQYF. The DNA of the CDR3 is TGTGCCAGCAGTTATGAGGAGCTCACAGATACGCAGTATTTT.

Only a few counts were recorded for this clonotype. The chain couples TRBV20-1 to TRBJ1-2; D call uncertain. V lost 5 bases, J lost 4 bases, and 14 bases lay in between. The CDR3 loop spans 13 amino acids. Germline CDR1 DFQATT, CDR2 SNEGSKA (reference sequence). This chain's CDR3 is CSASANLGYGYTF. The CDR3 nucleotides are TGCAGTGCTTCCGCAAACCTAGGCTATGGCTACACCTTC.

This clonotype was seen only a few times. The chain uses TRBV10-3 and TRBJ2-7; 8 bases are shared with TRBD2. Per germline, CDR1 ENHRY and CDR2 SYGVKD. Losses at the gene ends were 0 bases for V and 0 bases for J; bases not matched to a gene: 7. The CDR3 loop spans 17 amino acids. The CDR3 is CAISESISGVISYEQYF. CDR3 nucleotides: TGTGCCATCAGTGAGTCCATTAGCGGGGTGATCTCCTACGAGCAGTACTTC.

The V call is TRBV20-1, the J call TRBJ2-2; D gene ambiguous. The V end lost 5 bases, the J end lost 5 bases, and 6 bases lay between the germline ends. The CDR3 spans 11 residues. Germline CDR1 and CDR2: DFQATT and SNEGSKA (reference sequence). CDR3 region: CSAQGTGELFF. CDR3 nucleotides: TGCAGTGCTCAAGGGACCGGGGAGCTGTTTTTT.

The chain recombines TRBV7-2 with TRBJ2-7; 8 bases are shared with TRBD1. Germline assignment: CDR1 SGHTA and CDR2 FQGNSA. The CDR3 is 14 amino acids. J gave up 2 bases and V 6 bases, and 6 bases lay outside the gene matches. This CDR3 is CASSKTGATYEQYF. The CDR3 bases are TGTGCCAGCAGTAAGACAGGGGCCACCTACGAGCAGTACTTC.

In this sample, this clonotype turned up a few times. J is TRBJ2-7 and V is TRBV7-3; 12 bases line up with TRBD2. CDR1 and CDR2 (germline): SGHTA, FQGTGA. The CDR3 is made up of 15 amino acids. Trimming at V came to 5 bases and at J to 3 bases, leaving 5 bases not matched to a gene. The CDR3 spells CASSNTSGGNYEQYF. Here the CDR3 DNA reads TGTGCCAGCAGCAACACTAGCGGGGGGAACTACGAGCAGTACTTC.

The J gene is TRBJ1-1, the V gene TRBV12-3 or TRBV12-4, with D unresolved. V lost 10 bases to trimming and J lost 4 bases, with 13 bases between them. This CDR3 is built from 12 residues. CDR3 residues: CATANPGTEAFF. DNA of the CDR3: TGTGCCACCGCTAACCCGGGCACTGAAGCTTTCTTT.